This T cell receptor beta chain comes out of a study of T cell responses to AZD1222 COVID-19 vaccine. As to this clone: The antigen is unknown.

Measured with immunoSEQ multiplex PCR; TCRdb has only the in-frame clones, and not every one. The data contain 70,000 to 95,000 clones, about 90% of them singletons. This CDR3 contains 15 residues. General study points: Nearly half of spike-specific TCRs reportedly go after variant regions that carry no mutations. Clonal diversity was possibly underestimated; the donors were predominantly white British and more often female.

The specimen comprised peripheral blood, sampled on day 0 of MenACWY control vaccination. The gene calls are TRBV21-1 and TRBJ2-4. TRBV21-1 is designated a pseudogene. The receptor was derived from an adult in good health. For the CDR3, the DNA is TGTGCCAGCAGCCCCGGTCAGCTAGCCAAAAACATTCAGTACTTC. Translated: CASSPGQLAKNIQYF.